Below, 18 T cell receptor beta chains from the same sample are listed, as sequenced in a study of PD-1 blockade in classical Hodgkin lymphoma. Sequencing used immunoSEQ multiplex PCR; TCRdb keeps in-frame clones, though not all of them. The table includes under 30,000 clones, around 80% detected once. All trial patients relapsed after autologous stem cell transplantation. The sample here was peripheral blood mononuclear cells (PBMCs), taken before the second cycle of nivolumab. These receptors all come from a human donor with classical Hodgkin lymphoma.

The rearrangement links TRBV28 to TRBJ1-2, with D uncertain. The CDR3 spans 11 residues. The germline V gene has CDR1 MDHEN and CDR2 SYDVKM. V dropped 8 bases and J dropped 0 bases, with 4 bases sitting between them. CDR3 DNA sequence: TGTGCCAGCGGTCCTAACTATGGCTACACCTTC. Residues: CASGPNYGYTF.

The chain employs TRBV28 and TRBJ1-2; D remains ambiguous. The CDR3 has 15 amino acids. V lost 6 bases and J 1 base, leaving 15 bases between the germline ends. Germline CDR1 is MDHEN and CDR2 is SYDVKM. CDR3 in DNA: TGTGCCAGCAGGACAATACAGTTACTTAACTATGGCTACACCTTC. Residues: CASRTIQLLNYGYTF.

The V gene is TRBV7-2, the J gene TRBJ2-3; no definite D call. V was shortened by 5 bases and J by 8 bases, with 14 bases between the two germline ends. The length of the CDR3 is 13 residues. The V gene's germline CDR1 is SGHTA and CDR2 FQGNSA. The CDR3 here is CASSGEARGTQYF. The DNA of the CDR3 is TGTGCCAGCAGCGGGGAAGCGCGAGGTACGCAGTATTTT.

The V and J genes are TRBV2 and TRBJ1-2; 8 bases agree with TRBD1. The trim removed 5 bases at V and 5 bases at J, leaving 4 bases unmatched. Germline CDR1 and CDR2: SNHLY and FYNNEI. This CDR3 is 13 amino acids long. In DNA form, the CDR3 reads TGTGCCAGCAGTTTGACAGGGGCGTATGGCTACACCTTC. Its protein product is CASSLTGAYGYTF.

The chain recombines TRBV4-1 with TRBJ2-7; TRBD1 matches at 7 bases. Germline loops: CDR1 MGHRA, CDR2 YSYEKL. V shed 1 base and J 4 bases; nucleotides not matched to a gene: 7. This CDR3 is built from 15 residues. CDR3 in amino acids: CASSQGGGARYEQYF. CDR3 coding DNA: TGCGCCAGCAGCCAAGGAGGGGGCGCGAGGTACGAGCAGTACTTC.

V usage is TRBV7-7 and J usage is TRBJ2-1, with 8 bases fitting TRBD2. The germline V gene has CDR1 SSHAT and CDR2 FNYEAQ (reference sequence). The length of the CDR3 is 16 residues. Unmatched junction bases numbered 8, after V lost 0 bases and J lost 7 bases. CDR3 protein: CASSLAAGGGPNEQFF. In nucleotides, the CDR3 is TGTGCCAGCAGCTTAGCGGCGGGCGGGGGGCCTAATGAGCAGTTCTTC. Full variable domain (remainder filled in from reference TRBV7-7 and TRBJ2-1): GAGVSQSPRYKVTKRGQDVTLRCDPISSHATLYWYQQALGQGPEFLTYFNYEAQPDKSGLPSDRFSAERPEGSISTLTIQRTEQRDSAMYRCASSLAAGGGPNEQFFGPGTRLTVL.

The chain carries TRBV5-4 and TRBJ1-3; D is perhaps TRBD1 (6 bases). The CDR3 runs 15 residues. V gave up 0 bases and J gave up 2 bases, with 9 bases separating them. Germline CDR1 and CDR2: SGHNT and YYREEE (reference sequence). The CDR3 DNA reads as TGTGCCAGCAGCTTGGGGGGGGGCCCTGGAAACACCATATATTTT. Protein sequence: CASSLGGGPGNTIYF.

This sequence joins TRBV4-3 and TRBJ1-3; D may be TRBD1 (6 bases). This CDR3 is 16 amino acids long. Trimming removed 5 bases from V and 0 bases from J, with 14 bases in between. From germline, CDR1 is LGHNA and CDR2 YSLEER. In DNA form, the CDR3 reads TGCGCCAGCAGCGCGAGCGGGGACATCTCTGGAAACACCATATATTTT. Its translation: CASSASGDISGNTIYF.

This chain connects TRBV10-3 to TRBJ2-7; D remains unclear. Germline V gives CDR1 ENHRY, CDR2 SYGVKD. V lost 10 bases, J lost 6 bases, and 19 bases lay in between. There are 13 residues in the CDR3. This chain's CDR3 is CATAADSPFEQYF. In DNA form, the CDR3 reads TGTGCCACCGCGGCAGATTCCCCCTTCGAGCAGTACTTC.

The chain recombines TRBV19 with TRBJ2-1, with 7 bases aligning to TRBD2. The germline CDR1 and CDR2 sequences are LNHDA and SQIVND (reference sequence). Losses at the gene ends were 3 bases for V and 13 bases for J; bases not matched to a gene: 6. The CDR3 consists of 12 residues. The DNA of the CDR3 is TGTGCCAGTAGTATGTGGGGGGGTCCCCAGTTCTTC. Amino acid sequence: CASSMWGGPQFF.

The V and J genes are TRBV5-8 and TRBJ1-4; tentative D call: TRBD1 (5 bases). Trimming took 5 bases from V and 5 from J, leaving 19 bases between them. In germline, CDR1 is SGHTS, CDR2 YDEGEE. The CDR3 has 16 amino acids. The DNA for the CDR3 is TGTGCCAGCAGGACCGAAGGGACGGGACGGAATGAAAAACTGTTTTTT. Its translation is CASRTEGTGRNEKLFF.

J is TRBJ2-1 and V is TRBV4-3; TRBD2 aligns across 10 bases. V shed 1 base, J shed 3 bases, and the junction held 6 bases outside the gene matches. CDR3 length: 17 amino acids. Germline CDR1 and CDR2: LGHNA and YSLEER. The CDR3 loop reads CASSQASGLAYYNEQFF. The CDR3 DNA is TGCGCCAGCAGCCAAGCCTCGGGACTAGCGTACTACAATGAGCAGTTCTTC.

This clone has only one observation. The genes are TRBV27 and TRBJ2-3; weak D call: TRBD2 (7 bases). Trimming stripped 8 bases from V and 1 base from J, with 16 bases between. CDR3 length: 15 residues. Germline V gene sequence: CDR1 MNHEY, CDR2 SMNVEV (reference sequence). The CDR3 DNA sequence: TGTGCCAGCTTGGGGAGGGGGGATCGCACAGATACGCAGTATTTT. Residues: CASLGRGDRTDTQYF.

The chain combines TRBV28 with TRBJ1-1; D is undetermined. Germline assignment: CDR1 MDHEN and CDR2 SYDVKM. CDR3 length equals 14 residues. The V and J ends lost 4 bases and 9 bases respectively, with 18 bases between them. The CDR3 bases are TGTGCCAGCAGTTCCCGCCCGAGCCCTCTGAAAGCTTTCTTT. Translation: CASSSRPSPLKAFF.

The chain is built from TRBV6-1 and TRBJ2-7; D could derive from TRBD1 or TRBD2 (6 bases each). Germline CDR1 MNHNS, CDR2 SASEGT. The CDR3 spans 14 residues. With 5 bases removed from V and 2 bases from J, the gap between germline ends came to 13 bases. The CDR3 loop is CASSQGTGTYEQYF. In DNA, the CDR3 is TGTGCCAGCAGTCAGGGGACTGGAACCTACGAGCAGTACTTC.

The rearrangement uses TRBV5-4 and TRBJ1-2, with D uncertain. Germline lookup yields CDR1 SGHNT and CDR2 YYREEE (reference sequence). The V end lost 1 base, the J end lost 10 bases, and 11 bases lay between the germline ends. The CDR3 length is 12 residues. The CDR3: CASSLSFADYTF. DNA of the CDR3: TGTGCCAGCAGCTTGTCATTCGCAGACTACACCTTC.

The J gene is TRBJ1-1, the V gene TRBV28; D call uncertain. Trimming shortened V by 7 bases and J by 1 base, and 7 bases separated the two germline ends. CDR1 and CDR2 from the germline V gene are MDHEN and SYDVKM. This CDR3 has 12 amino acids. The chain's CDR3 is CASTYRNTEAFF. The CDR3, as DNA: TGTGCCAGCACCTATCGGAACACTGAAGCTTTCTTT.

This chain connects TRBV28 to TRBJ2-1, with 8 bases aligning to TRBD1. J gave up 0 bases and V 6 bases, and 1 base lay outside the gene matches. Germline CDR1 MDHEN, CDR2 SYDVKM. This CDR3 comprises 14 residues. The CDR3 nucleotides read TGTGCCAGCAGGACAGGGGTCTCCTACAATGAGCAGTTCTTC. The encoded protein is CASRTGVSYNEQFF.